Described below is a single TCR beta chain sequence and its context. Its binding antigen is unknown. No much larger clone is present one base from it, and per-base qualities are unavailable. The immunoSEQ Assay, a bias-controlled multiplex PCR, was used to amplify TCRbeta CDR3 regions from genomic DNA. The original methods were these. Nucleated cell counts per sample were estimated from amplification of reference gene primers within the assay. Sequence reads were collapsed and filtered to measure the absolute abundance of every unique TCRbeta CDR3 rearrangement. For each sample, productive Simpson clonality was calculated as the square root of Simpson's diversity index across productive rearrangements. Drawn from immuneACCESS, this table holds only the in-frame rearrangements with V and J called that TCRdb kept. Clones are partly lost; checked studies trace under half to an unresolved V gene and leave the rest unexplained. That table is the source of V, J and clone size, and D and trimming were worked out from the DNA. This sample comprises 300,000 to 400,000 clones, just over 85% of them detected only once. The ten largest clones capture about 4.2% of the sample.

Participants in the prospective study were aged about 18 to 89 years, lived in approximately 26 United States geographic areas, and enrolled through a virtual design. To assign participants to cohorts, the prospective study relied on clinical history that participants themselves reported in a screening survey and a study questionnaire. Each participant in the prospective study had whole blood, serum and a nasopharyngeal or oropharyngeal swab collected by mobile phlebotomists. Additional blood draws and questionnaires over an approximately two-month period could optionally be provided by prospective study participants. Blood samples from the prospective study were shipped frozen or at room temperature prior to DNA extraction. The entry originates in a study of blood T cell repertoires in COVID-19 (dated by TCRdb to between 2020 and 2021). Study-level background: Collaborator samples came from the United States, Italy and Spain and covered acute and convalescent phases of COVID-19. The prospective study material was composed of cDNA or gDNA derived from T cells, B-cell-depleted T cells, or PBMCs. Deeply sampled blood TCRbeta repertoires from subjects exposed to, actively infected with, or recovered from COVID-19 were included in the dataset. The repertoires were released in a freely available public database intended as a resource for research on the immune response to SARS-CoV-2. The samples were drawn from two sources: the first 160 participants of the ongoing ImmuneRACE study, and 950 to 1,500 subjects contributed by 6 global collaborators. Nearly every sample came with metadata listing a de-identified subject ID, COVID-19 status, age in years and sex. Where available, HLA class I and class II types were obtained from metadata supplied by the sample provider rather than from assay-based typing.

On the study overall, not on this receptor specifically: The amount of clinical and demographic metadata varied by source and participant and was provided uncurated.

The CDR3, from cysteine to phenylalanine, totals 13 residues. The sequence is cut down to CDR3 DNA, 39 bases in frame from base 1. The germline V gene specifies SGHTA as CDR1 and FQGNSA as CDR2. V loses 2 bases of germline sequence and J loses 3 bases, and the interval between the two ends is 7 bases. The chain is assembled from TRBV7-2 and TRBJ2-5; the D gene is possibly TRBD1, with 5 bases matching. The sequence came from a woman between 40 and 50 years old with acute COVID-19. Specimen: PBMCs or T cells enriched from blood (not recorded which). The CDR3 here reads CASSLIREETQYF. The nucleotide sequence is given as TGTGCCAGCAGCTTAATCAGGGAAGAGACCCAGTACTTC. With the rest looked up from the reference TRBV7-2 and TRBJ2-5 genes rather than sequenced, the full variable domain is GAGVSQSPSNKVTEKGKDVELRCDPISGHTALYWYRQSLGQGLEFLIYFQGNSAPDKSGLPSDRFSAERTGGSVSTLTIQRTQQEDSAVYLCASSLIREETQYFGPGTRLLVL.